These 30 T cell receptor beta chains came from one sample sequenced in a study of blood T cell repertoires in COVID-19. Here immunoSEQ multiplex PCR was the method, and the copy in TCRdb shows in-frame clones only, minus some. The table shows about 180,000 clones, with approximately 88% occurring only once. Specimen: peripheral blood. The receptor source for this set is a woman aged 40 to 50 with COVID-19, enrolled during active disease.

The V call is TRBV29-1, the J call TRBJ1-2, with 7 positions matching TRBD1. Germline V gene sequence: CDR1 SQVTM, CDR2 ANQGSEA. This CDR3 has 17 residues. The V segment lost 3 bases and the J segment 1 base; nucleotides outside the gene matches: 14. CDR3 in amino acids: CSVDRGDFPPYNYGYTF. CDR3 bases: TGCAGCGTTGACAGGGGGGATTTCCCCCCCTATAACTATGGCTACACCTTC.

The chain has TRBV10-2 and TRBJ2-3; 8 bases agree with TRBD2. V lost 5 bases, J lost 6 bases, and 19 bases stayed unmatched. Germline V CDR1 and CDR2: WSHSY, SAAADI. This CDR3 comprises 18 residues. The CDR3 loop reads CASSSVMMLAGPLDTQYF. CDR3 DNA sequence: TGCGCCAGCAGTTCAGTAATGATGCTAGCGGGTCCCTTGGATACGCAGTATTTT.

The V call is TRBV10-1, the J call TRBJ2-6; the D is unclear. CDR1 is WNHNN, CDR2 SYGVQD, per germline (reference sequence). The CDR3 extends over 13 amino acids. Trimming cost V 2 bases and J 9 bases, with 8 bases left between them. CDR3: CASSEPPSNVLTF. In DNA form, the CDR3 reads TGCGCCAGCAGTGAGCCCCCTAGCAACGTCCTGACTTTC.

This clone was observed once. This chain's CDR3 is CASSPQLSGYTF. The CDR3 DNA reads as TGTGCCAGCTCACCCCAATTGTCTGGCTACACCTTC. The rearrangement uses TRBV18 and TRBJ1-2; D unresolved. In germline, CDR1 is KGHSH, CDR2 LQKENI. The V end was cut by 3 bases, the J end by 7 bases, with 9 bases between. The CDR3 runs to 12 residues.

This clone was recorded once. Other DNA sequences in this specimen translate into the identical CDR3. The chain employs TRBV3-1 (or the pseudogene TRBV3-2) and TRBJ2-7, with D unresolved. CDR3 size: 12 residues. The V gene lost 0 bases and the J gene lost 7 bases, with 7 bases spanning the gap. Germline CDR1 LGHDT, CDR2 YNNKEL (reference sequence). The CDR3 spells CASSQDLREQYF. CDR3 sequence (DNA): TGTGCCAGCAGCCAAGATCTTCGTGAGCAGTACTTC.

This clone turned up a few times. CDR3 sequence: CAISYAAGTQYF. The DNA for the CDR3 is TGTGCCATCAGTTACGCGGCAGGGACGCAGTATTTT. V gene TRBV10-3 combines with J gene TRBJ2-3, with TRBD1 as a possible D gene (5 bases). CDR3 length: 12 amino acids. Germline assignment: CDR1 ENHRY and CDR2 SYGVKD. With 5 bases removed from V and 9 bases from J, the gap between germline ends came to 12 bases.

V is TRBV28 and J is TRBJ2-7; TRBD1 might be the D (5 bases). CDR1 MDHEN and CDR2 SYDVKM come from the germline V gene. The CDR3 runs to 15 residues. The ends were cut back, 6 bases at V and 2 bases at J, with 17 bases in the middle. The CDR3 region has the DNA TGTGCCAGCAGCACCGCCACAGGCTACCCCTACGAGCAGTACTTC. Encoded protein: CASSTATGYPYEQYF.

This clone showed up just a few times. This rearrangement joins TRBV6-5 to TRBJ1-2; D gene uncertain. CDR1 is MNHEY, CDR2 SVGAGI, per germline. This CDR3 is built from 14 residues. Trimming took 2 bases from V and 2 from J, leaving 9 bases between them. In DNA form, the CDR3 reads TGTGCCAGCAGTTACAGGAGGGAAAACTATGGCTACACCTTC. Its translation: CASSYRRENYGYTF.

This chain connects TRBV2 to TRBJ2-1, with D possibly matching TRBD2 (7 bases). CDR1 is SNHLY and CDR2 is FYNNEI in the germline V gene. V was trimmed by 2 bases and J by 1 base, leaving 12 bases between them. This CDR3 contains 16 residues. CDR3: CASSESGGASYNEQFF. The CDR3 bases are TGTGCCAGCAGTGAAAGTGGGGGGGCTTCCTACAATGAGCAGTTCTTC.

The chain uses TRBV5-5 and TRBJ1-5, with D perhaps matching TRBD1 (5 bases). With 0 bases removed from V and 7 bases from J, the gap between germline ends came to 14 bases. The CDR3 covers 15 residues. Germline-derived CDR1 and CDR2 are SGHKS and YYEKEE (reference sequence). CDR3 region: CASSLEIVGGQPQHF. DNA of the CDR3: TGTGCCAGCAGCTTGGAGATAGTTGGGGGGCAGCCCCAGCATTTT. Variable domain in full (rest from reference TRBV5-5 and TRBJ1-5): DAGVTQSPTHLIKTRGQQVTLRCSPISGHKSVSWYQQVLGQGPQFIFQYYEKEERGRGNFPDRFSARQFPNYSSELNVNALLLGDSALYLCASSLEIVGGQPQHFGDGTRLSIL.

This chain connects TRBV12-3 or TRBV12-4 to TRBJ1-1; tentative D call: TRBD1 (5 bases). Trimming cost V 1 base and J 11 bases, with 8 bases left between them. There are 11 residues in the CDR3. The CDR3 loop reads CASSLGRQAFF. In DNA form, the CDR3 reads TGTGCCAGCAGTTTAGGACGACAGGCTTTCTTT.

The chain employs TRBV5-1 and TRBJ1-3; D gene ambiguous. Germline loops: CDR1 SGHRS, CDR2 YFSETQ. Trimming removed 1 base at V and 0 bases at J, with 8 bases between. CDR3 length: 15 residues. The CDR3 nucleotides read TGCGCCAGCAGCTTGCACCAGAACTCTGGAAACACCATATATTTT. It codes for CASSLHQNSGNTIYF.

The V and J genes are TRBV7-9 and TRBJ2-7; 9 bases agree with TRBD1. Trimming removed 1 base from V and 6 bases from J; junction bases left unmatched: 7. The length of the CDR3 is 15 residues. The V gene's germline CDR1 is SEHNR and CDR2 FQNEAQ (reference sequence). Here the CDR3 DNA reads TGTGCCAGCAGCTTAGGGACAGGGGTTGAGCGCGAGCAGTACTTC. Protein product: CASSLGTGVEREQYF.

This clone has more than one count but fewer than ten. The V and J genes are TRBV4-1 and TRBJ2-7; tentatively, D is TRBD2 (6 bases). The CDR3 is 13 residues long. In germline, CDR1 is MGHRA, CDR2 YSYEKL. V was trimmed by 4 bases and J by 4 bases, leaving 11 bases between them. The CDR3 loop is CASSLSGGYEQYF. The DNA for the CDR3 is TGCGCCAGCAGCCTGTCCGGGGGTTACGAGCAGTACTTC.

CDR3 sequence reads: CASSPGTFEKLFF. CDR3 DNA: TGTGCCAGCAGTCCCGGGACATTCGAAAAACTGTTTTTT. The chain carries TRBV25-1 and TRBJ1-4; D perhaps matches TRBD1 (6 bases). CDR1 is MGHDK and CDR2 is SYGVNS in the germline V gene. Trimming removed 5 bases from V and 8 bases from J, with 12 bases in between. CDR3 length: 13 residues.

The V call is TRBV28, the J call TRBJ2-5, with 8 nucleotides matching TRBD1. The germline gives CDR1 MDHEN, CDR2 SYDVKM. After removal of 6 bases from V and 3 bases from J, the junction contained 6 bases not matched to a gene. The length of the CDR3 is 14 residues. In nucleotides, the CDR3 is TGTGCCAGCAGCACACGGACAGGGAAAGAGACCCAGTACTTC. Translating gives CASSTRTGKETQYF. The whole variable domain, filled in from reference TRBV28 and TRBJ2-5, reads DVKVTQSSRYLVKRTGEKVFLECVQDMDHENMFWYRQDPGLGLRLIYFSYDVKMKEKGDIPEGYSVSREKKERFSLILESASTNQTSMYLCASSTRTGKETQYFGPGTRLLVL.

The rearrangement links TRBV18 to TRBJ1-4; D ambiguous. This CDR3 comprises 15 residues. V was shortened by 2 bases and J by 4 bases, with 11 bases between the two germline ends. Germline assignment: CDR1 KGHSH and CDR2 LQKENI. In DNA, the CDR3 is TGTGCCAGCTCACCAAGGCCAACAGTTAATGAAAAACTGTTTTTT. Translation gives CASSPRPTVNEKLFF.

The J gene is TRBJ1-5, the V gene TRBV6-5, with a possible D match to TRBD1 (5 bases). There are 13 residues in the CDR3. CDR1 is MNHEY and CDR2 is SVGAGI in the germline V gene. Trimming left V 6 bases short and J 4 bases short, with 10 bases between. DNA of the CDR3: TGTGCCAGCAGCTTGACAGTGAATCAGCCCCAGCATTTT. It specifies CASSLTVNQPQHF.

The chain employs TRBV21-1 and TRBJ1-1. TRBV21-1 is described as a pseudogene. This CDR3 region has 12 residues. CDR3 in amino acids: CASRVVDTEAFF. The CDR3 coding sequence is TGTGCCAGCAGGGTCGTAGACACTGAAGCTTTCTTT.

The chain links TRBV4-2 to TRBJ2-7; tentatively, D is TRBD2 (5 bases). The CDR3 runs to 15 residues. Trimming removed 0 bases from V and 0 bases from J, with 9 bases in between. Germline V lookup: CDR1 LGHNA, CDR2 YNFKEQ. DNA of the CDR3: TGTGCCAGCAGCCAAGAGAGAGGGAGCTCCTACGAGCAGTACTTC. The encoded protein is CASSQERGSSYEQYF.

The chain uses TRBV21-1 and TRBJ1-4; the table gives TRBD1 as D, unverified against the DNA. TRBV21-1 is deemed a pseudogene. The CDR3 extends over 14 amino acids. The CDR3 DNA reads TGTGCCAGCATCCCGCGGCAGGGTAATGAAAAACTGTTTTTT. This encodes CASIPRQGNEKLFF.

CDR3 nucleotide sequence: TGTGCCAGTAGCCTCAAAGGCGGGCAGGTCTCCTACGAGCAGTACTTC. Its translation is CASSLKGGQVSYEQYF. The chain employs TRBV19 and TRBJ2-7, with D maybe TRBD2 (5 bases). Germline CDR1 LNHDA, CDR2 SQIVND (reference sequence). V was pared by 6 bases and J by 0 bases, with 18 bases between. The CDR3 covers 16 residues.

CDR3 nucleotides: TGTGCCAGCAGCTTAGATTCGATAGCAAACGCCGGGGAGCTGTTTTTT. It codes for CASSLDSIANAGELFF. The chain is built from TRBV7-6 and TRBJ2-2; the D is unclear. CDR1 is SGHVS and CDR2 is FNYEAQ in the germline V gene. This CDR3 has 16 residues. V lost 1 base and J lost 6, with 15 bases in between.

This clone occurred a few times. The genes are TRBV4-2 and TRBJ2-1; 8 nucleotides match TRBD2. Trimming took 0 bases from V and 4 from J; bases not matched to a gene: 11. Germline values: CDR1 LGHNA, CDR2 YNFKEQ. The CDR3 has 18 residues. The CDR3 coding sequence is TGTGCCAGCAGCCAAGATCAAGAGATTAGCGGGATTTACAATGAGCAGTTCTTC. Translation gives CASSQDQEISGIYNEQFF.

The chain uses TRBV5-6 and TRBJ2-7; possible D gene TRBD2, 7 bases. CDR1 is SGHDT, CDR2 YYEEEE, per germline. The CDR3 sequence is 16 residues long. The V and J ends lost 1 base and 3 bases respectively, with 17 bases between them. The CDR3 region is CASSLIRGGNDYEQYF. In DNA, the CDR3 is TGTGCCAGCAGCTTGATTAGGGGGGGTAACGACTACGAGCAGTACTTC.

V gene TRBV5-1 combines with J gene TRBJ1-2, with 8 bases lining up with TRBD1. V lost 4 bases, J lost 12 bases, and 11 bases stayed unmatched. CDR1 and CDR2 (germline): SGHRS, YFSETQ. This CDR3 is built from 13 residues. The CDR3 sequence is CASSGAGTGLNTF. The DNA of the CDR3 is TGCGCCAGCAGCGGGGCCGGGACAGGATTGAACACCTTC.

The genes are TRBV3-1 (or the pseudogene TRBV3-2) and TRBJ2-1; 9 nucleotides line up with TRBD2. This CDR3 spans 16 amino acids. Germline loops: CDR1 LGHDT, CDR2 YNNKEL (reference sequence). V shed 1 base, J shed 6 bases, and the junction held 7 bases outside the gene matches. The CDR3 region is CASSQVPRGGSNEQFF. CDR3 sequence (DNA): TGTGCCAGCAGCCAAGTTCCGCGGGGGGGCTCCAATGAGCAGTTCTTC.

V usage is TRBV7-8 and J usage is TRBJ2-2; D is perhaps TRBD1 (5 bases). The germline CDR1 and CDR2 sequences are SGHVS and FQNEAQ. The CDR3 is 18 residues long. The V and J ends lost 5 bases and 4 bases respectively, with 23 bases between them. CDR3 nucleotides: TGTGCCAGCAGCCTTAGGGTTGGCAAAGACAGTTTCACCGGGGAGCTGTTTTTT. Translated, it gives CASSLRVGKDSFTGELFF. The full variable domain, with the rest looked up from reference TRBV7-8 and TRBJ2-2, is GAGVSQSPRYKVAKRGQDVALRCDPISGHVSLFWYQQALGQGPEFLTYFQNEAQLDKSGLPSDRFFAERPEGSVSTLKIQRTQQEDSAVYLCASSLRVGKDSFTGELFFGEGSRLTVL.

The J gene is TRBJ1-3, the V gene TRBV5-1, with D maybe TRBD1 (6 bases). This CDR3 is built from 17 residues. Germline V CDR1 and CDR2: SGHRS, YFSETQ. The V end was cut by 1 base, the J end by 2 bases, with 16 bases between. This CDR3 reads CASSLLLGGQTGNTIYF. As DNA, the CDR3 is TGCGCCAGCAGCTTGCTATTGGGGGGGCAAACTGGAAACACCATATATTTT.

This chain links TRBV19 with TRBJ2-7; 12 bases fit TRBD2. The CDR3 consists of 18 residues. Germline CDR1 and CDR2: LNHDA and SQIVND (reference sequence). V trimming: 3 bases; J trimming: 0 bases; junction bases outside the gene matches: 9. The CDR3 region is CASSMRLAGVTSSYEQYF. The CDR3 nucleotides read TGTGCCAGTAGTATGAGACTAGCGGGGGTTACCAGCTCCTACGAGCAGTACTTC. The variable domain in full, with the rest retrieved from reference TRBV19 and TRBJ2-7, is DGGITQSPKYLFRKEGQNVTLSCEQNLNHDAMYWYRQDPGQGLRLIYYSQIVNDFQKGDIAEGYSVSREKKESFPLTVTSAQKNPTAFYLCASSMRLAGVTSSYEQYFGPGTRLTVT.